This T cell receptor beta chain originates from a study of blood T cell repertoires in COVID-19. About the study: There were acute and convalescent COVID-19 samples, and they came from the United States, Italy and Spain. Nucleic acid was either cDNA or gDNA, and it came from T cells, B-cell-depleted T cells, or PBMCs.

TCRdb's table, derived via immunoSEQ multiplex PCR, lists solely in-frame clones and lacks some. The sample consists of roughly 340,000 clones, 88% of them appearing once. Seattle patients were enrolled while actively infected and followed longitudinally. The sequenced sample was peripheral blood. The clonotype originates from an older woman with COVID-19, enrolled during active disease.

CDR3 sequence (DNA): TGTGCCAGCAGCCCCCAAGCGGCCACAGATACGCAGTATTTT. It codes for CASSPQAATDTQYF. The chain links TRBV7-2 to TRBJ2-3, with D possibly being TRBD2 (5 bases). Trimming left V 5 bases short and J 2 bases short, with 11 bases between. CDR1 is SGHTA and CDR2 is FQGNSA in the germline V gene. The CDR3 covers 14 residues.